This is a list of T cell receptor beta chains from one sample in a study of T cell changes during pregnancy in multiple sclerosis. TCRdb keeps only in-frame clones here, not all; method: immunoSEQ multiplex PCR. The sample records around 100,000 clones, 91% being singletons. Sequenced here: peripheral blood, sampled after pregnancy. The receptors derive from a female donor with multiple sclerosis, enrolled in a pregnancy study. Both conserved end residues are part of each CDR3. A D gene is named only where the DNA matches it firmly. Not every row has a clone size; where given, it reads once, few, many or a size class.

TRBV7-9	NA	TRBJ2-1	NA	CASSSAGILRAEQFF	TGTGCCAGCAGCTCCGCCGGGATTCTCCGGGCTGAGCAGTTCTTC
TRBV19	TRBD1	TRBJ2-2	once	CASSPRTGGITGELFF	TGTGCCAGTAGTCCGAGGACAGGGGGCATCACCGGGGAGCTGTTTTTT
TRBV30	TRBD2	TRBJ2-3	once	CAWGTSGVTDTQYF	TGTGCCTGGGGGACTAGCGGGGTCACAGATACGCAGTATTTT
TRBV9	TRBD1	TRBJ1-3	once	CASSAIPTGGLGNTIYF	TGTGCCAGCAGCGCCATACCCACAGGGGGCCTTGGAAACACCATATATTTT
TRBV7-9	NA	TRBJ2-5	NA	CASSSPSSQETQYF	TGTGCCAGCAGCTCCCCTAGCAGCCAAGAGACCCAGTACTTC
TRBV7-3	TRBD1	TRBJ1-2	NA	CASSEQGAGYGYTF	TGTGCCAGCAGCGAACAGGGGGCGGGTTATGGCTACACCTTC
TRBV30	TRBD2	TRBJ2-3	once	CAWISGGFTDTQYF	TGTGCCTGGATTAGCGGGGGGTTCACAGATACGCAGTATTTT
TRBV2	TRBD2	TRBJ2-3	NA	CASRKRGVTDTQYF	TGTGCCAGCAGGAAGCGGGGGGTCACAGATACGCAGTATTTT
TRBV6-5	NA	TRBJ1-4	NA	CASRNREGEKLFF	TGTGCCAGCAGGAACAGGGAGGGAGAAAAACTGTTTTTT
TRBV9	NA	TRBJ1-6	NA	CASSPVLEYSPLHF	TGTGCCAGCAGCCCCGTACTAGAATATTCACCCCTCCACTTT
TRBV7-2	NA	TRBJ1-1	NA	CASSTKGGLGTEAFF	TGTGCCAGCAGCACCAAGGGAGGGTTGGGAACTGAAGCTTTCTTT
TRBV4-1	NA	TRBJ2-2	NA	CASSHLANTGELFF	TGCGCCAGCAGCCATCTCGCGAACACCGGGGAGCTGTTTTTT
TRBV5-1	NA	TRBJ2-7	NA	CASSGSRAYEQYF	TGCGCCAGCAGCGGGAGTAGGGCCTACGAGCAGTACTTC
TRBV30	TRBD1	TRBJ1-4	NA	CAWSVRGTGGAGEKLFF	TGTGCCTGGAGTGTACGGGGGACAGGGGGCGCAGGTGAAAAACTGTTTTTT
TRBV18	NA	TRBJ1-1	NA	CASSPTKILNTEAFF	TGTGCCAGCTCACCAACTAAGATCTTGAACACTGAAGCTTTCTTT
TRBV5-4	NA	TRBJ2-3	once	CASGGATDTQYF	TGTGCCAGCGGAGGGGCCACAGATACGCAGTATTTT
TRBV11-1	TRBD1	TRBJ1-2	NA	CASSPHRTGGVYGYTF	TGTGCCAGCAGCCCACATCGAACAGGGGGAGTCTATGGCTACACCTTC
TRBV5-1	NA	TRBJ2-5	NA	CASSPGAARETQYF	TGCGCCAGCAGCCCAGGGGCTGCCCGAGAGACCCAGTACTTC
TRBV2	NA	TRBJ1-4	NA	CASRPGGEEKLFF	TGTGCCAGCCGCCCGGGAGGAGAAGAAAAACTGTTTTTT
TRBV30	NA	TRBJ1-1	NA	CAWNLRGRAFF	TGTGCCTGGAACCTCCGGGGAAGGGCTTTCTTT
TRBV4-2	TRBD2	TRBJ2-1	NA	CASSQEASGGDYNEQFF	TGTGCCAGCAGCCAAGAGGCTAGCGGGGGGGACTACAATGAGCAGTTCTTC
TRBV5-1	TRBD2	TRBJ2-2	NA	CASSSTSGGTNTGELFF	TGCGCCAGCAGCTCGACTAGCGGGGGGACTAACACCGGGGAGCTGTTTTTT
TRBV30	TRBD1	TRBJ1-5	NA	CAWRPPTGGGNQPQHF	TGTGCCTGGAGGCCCCCTACAGGGGGAGGGAATCAGCCCCAGCATTTT
TRBV9	TRBD1	TRBJ1-2	once	CASSVTGQGANGYTF	TGTGCCAGCAGCGTAACGGGACAGGGGGCTAATGGCTACACCTTC
TRBV11-1	TRBD2	TRBJ2-1	NA	CASSETSGGADEQFF	TGTGCCAGCAGCGAGACTAGCGGGGGGGCAGATGAGCAGTTCTTC
TRBV7-7	NA	TRBJ2-1	once	CASSRGRSYNEQFF	TGTGCTAGCAGCCGGGGGAGGTCCTACAATGAGCAGTTCTTC
TRBV10-3	TRBD2	TRBJ2-5	NA	CATLPGSGGKETQYF	TGTGCCACCCTGCCGGGTAGCGGGGGTAAAGAGACCCAGTACTTC
TRBV6-5	TRBD1	TRBJ1-5	NA	CASSRTGDLYQPQHF	TGTGCCAGCAGCCGAACAGGGGACCTGTATCAGCCCCAGCATTTT
TRBV14	TRBD2	TRBJ2-1	NA	CASSPPAAGGPGHEQFF	TGTGCCAGCAGCCCCCCAGCAGCGGGGGGGCCCGGGCATGAGCAGTTCTTC
TRBV6-6	NA	TRBJ1-1	NA	CASSSGRNTEAFF	TGTGCCAGCAGTTCAGGCAGGAACACTGAAGCTTTCTTT
TRBV19	NA	TRBJ2-3	NA	CASSIFLDTDTQYF	TGTGCCAGTAGTATTTTCTTAGACACAGATACGCAGTATTTT
TRBV29-1	TRBD1	TRBJ2-7	NA	CSVRDSPYEQYF	TGCAGCGTTAGGGACAGCCCCTACGAGCAGTACTTC
TRBV9	TRBD1	TRBJ1-4	NA	CASSPLADRVDEKLFF	TGTGCCAGCAGCCCTCTGGCCGACAGGGTGGATGAAAAACTGTTTTTT
TRBV5-1	TRBD2	TRBJ2-3	few	CASSLAPSSGGDTQYF	TGCGCCAGCAGCTTGGCCCCCTCTAGCGGGGGAGATACGCAGTATTTT
TRBV13	TRBD2	TRBJ2-1	NA	CASSAGTRTYNEQFF	TGTGCCAGCAGCGCCGGGACTAGGACCTACAATGAGCAGTTCTTC
TRBV2	TRBD1	TRBJ1-2	NA	CAGTGGRRRGYTF	TGTGCCGGAACAGGGGGCCGGAGGAGAGGCTACACCTTC